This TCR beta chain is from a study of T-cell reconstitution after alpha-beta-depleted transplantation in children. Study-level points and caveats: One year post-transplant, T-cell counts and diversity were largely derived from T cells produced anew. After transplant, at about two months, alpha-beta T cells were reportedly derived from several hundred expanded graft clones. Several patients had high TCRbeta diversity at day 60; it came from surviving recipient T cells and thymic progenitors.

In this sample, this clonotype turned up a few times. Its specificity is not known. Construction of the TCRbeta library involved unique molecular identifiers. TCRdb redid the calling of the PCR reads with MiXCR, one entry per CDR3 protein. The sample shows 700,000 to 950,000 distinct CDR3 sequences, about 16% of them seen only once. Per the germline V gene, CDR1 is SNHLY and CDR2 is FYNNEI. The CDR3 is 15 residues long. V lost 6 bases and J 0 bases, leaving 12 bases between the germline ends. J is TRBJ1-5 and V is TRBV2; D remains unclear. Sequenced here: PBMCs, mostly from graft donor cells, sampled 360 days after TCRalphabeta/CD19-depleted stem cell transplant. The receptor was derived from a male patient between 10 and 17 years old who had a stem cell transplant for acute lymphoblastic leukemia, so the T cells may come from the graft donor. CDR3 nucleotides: TGTGCCAGCAGGCTTTTATTTGCTAGCAATCAGCCCCAGCATTTT. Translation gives CASRLLFASNQPQHF.